This T cell receptor (beta chain) came from a study of blood T cell repertoires in COVID-19. Methods used by the authors: Estimation of nucleated cell counts was performed using reference gene primer amplification. The data were produced by immunoSEQ multiplex PCR, yet TCRdb's version contains in-frame clones alone and is incomplete. V, J and clone size derive from that table, while D and trimming were established from the DNA sequence. The data contain tens of thousands of clones, 85% of them singletons. V lost 2 bases and J 0 bases, leaving 16 bases between the germline ends. The germline V gene encodes CDR1 SGHNT and CDR2 YYREEE (reference sequence). The length of the CDR3 is 17 residues.

The chain has TRBV5-4 and TRBJ2-3, with D possibly matching TRBD2 (5 bases). Sequenced input: peripheral blood. This clonotype was sampled from a man between 50 and 59 years old with COVID-19, enrolled during active disease. In DNA, the CDR3 is TGTGCCAGCAGCTTCGACCTAAGGACTGCTAGCACAGATACGCAGTATTTT. Its translation is CASSFDLRTASTDTQYF.